These 20 T cell receptor beta chains originate from one sample sequenced in a study of shared clonotypes between healthy human individuals (dated by TCRdb to the early 2020s). Library method: the immunoSEQ multiplex PCR assay. TCRdb took this table from immuneACCESS and kept in-frame rearrangements with V and J called. Such tables lack part of the clones; where checked against another copy, unresolved V genes explain under half of the gap, and the rest is unexplained. For this sample there are about 2.2 million clones; roughly 95% appear just once. About 1.6% of the sample goes to the ten largest clones. CD8 naive samples were obtained by positive selection for CCR7 among CD45RO-negative cells, yielding a CD45RA+CCR7+ population from which TemRA cells were excluded. Sequenced material: naive CD8+ T cells from PBMCs. What this sample's cell subset or site label stands for: CD45RA+CCR7+. Every receptor here comes from a man aged 18-30 years in good health. Some clones in this sample may be carry-over from other donors' samples.

The chain links TRBV2 to TRBJ2-7, with D possibly being TRBD1 (6 bases). This CDR3 spans 15 amino acids. CDR1 and CDR2 (germline): SNHLY, FYNNEI. The V and J ends lost 1 base and 7 bases respectively, with 17 bases between them. CDR3 sequence reads: CASSEEGTILWEQYF. The CDR3, as DNA: TGTGCCAGCAGTGAAGAAGGGACAATTCTCTGGGAGCAGTACTTC. Full variable domain (remainder filled in from reference TRBV2 and TRBJ2-7): EPEVTQTPSHQVTQMGQEVILRCVPISNHLYFYWYRQILGQKVEFLVSFYNNEISEKSEIFDDQFSVERPDGSNFTLKIRSTKLEDSAMYFCASSEEGTILWEQYFGPGTRLTVT.

The chain joins TRBV11-2 to TRBJ2-1, with D possibly called TRBD1 or TRBD2 (5 bases each). Between the trimmed V and J ends, which lost 1 base and 9 bases, there was a span of 13 bases. The CDR3 is made up of 14 amino acids. Germline CDR1 reads SGHAT; CDR2 reads FQNNGV. The CDR3, as DNA: TGTGCCAGCAGCTTAGTTGGGTCCGGGACTGAGCAGTTCTTC. As protein: CASSLVGSGTEQFF.

V is TRBV15 and J is TRBJ1-4; possible D gene TRBD1, 5 bases. Germline CDR1 reads LNHNV; CDR2 reads YYDKDF (reference sequence). V was pared by 8 bases and J by 8 bases, with 15 bases between. This CDR3 region has 13 residues. CDR3: CATRVSYREKLFF. CDR3 nucleotide sequence: TGTGCCACCCGTGTGTCGTACAGGGAAAAACTGTTTTTT.

The J gene is TRBJ2-1, the V gene TRBV30; D is possibly TRBD1 or TRBD2 (6 bases each). The CDR3 has 14 residues. Trimming stripped 0 bases from V and 8 bases from J, with 14 bases between. The germline V gene encodes CDR1 GTSNPN and CDR2 SVGIG (reference sequence). CDR3 DNA sequence: TGTGCCTGGAGTGTGAACGGGGGCGTCGATGAGCAGTTCTTC. It translates to CAWSVNGGVDEQFF.

V usage is TRBV28 and J usage is TRBJ2-5, with 7 bases lining up with TRBD2. The J call may be faulty, since TRBJ2-7 better matches the DNA end. The V gene's germline CDR1 is MDHEN and CDR2 SYDVKM. This CDR3 contains 14 residues. The CDR3: CASTPPGTIFEQYF. The CDR3 DNA follows: TGTGCCAGCACACCCCCCGGGACTATTTTCGAGCAGTACTTC.

The V call is TRBV2, the J call TRBJ1-1, with D unresolved. This CDR3 contains 14 residues. With 3 bases removed from V and 4 bases from J, the gap between germline ends came to 12 bases. The germline CDR1 and CDR2 sequences are SNHLY and FYNNEI. Written as DNA, the CDR3 is TGTGCCAGCAGTGAGGGCAGTGGGAGCACTGAAGCTTTCTTT. Translated, it gives CASSEGSGSTEAFF.

V and J are TRBV7-2 and TRBJ1-2; D remains unclear. The germline V gene encodes CDR1 SGHTA and CDR2 FQGNSA. The V end was cut by 5 bases, the J end by 3 bases, with 4 bases between. The CDR3 length is 11 residues. CDR3 sequence: CASSQDYGYTF. The CDR3 bases are TGTGCCAGCAGCCAGGACTATGGCTACACCTTC.

V and J are TRBV10-3 and TRBJ2-7; 9 positions match TRBD1. Germline CDR1 reads ENHRY; CDR2 reads SYGVKD. V was pared by 2 bases and J by 3 bases, with 8 bases of the junction left unmatched. The CDR3 length is 16 residues. DNA of the CDR3: TGTGCCATCAGTGAGGTGGCGGGACAGGGTTACTACGAGCAGTACTTC. It translates to CAISEVAGQGYYEQYF.

V is TRBV5-1 and J is TRBJ1-1; possibly TRBD1 for D (6 bases). V lost 4 bases and J lost 4, with 11 bases in between. This CDR3 comprises 13 residues. CDR1 and CDR2 (germline): SGHRS, YFSETQ. The CDR3 region is CASSTEDSTEAFF. For the CDR3, the DNA is TGCGCCAGCAGCACAGAGGACAGCACTGAAGCTTTCTTT.

This rearrangement joins TRBV11-2 to TRBJ1-2, with D perhaps matching TRBD1 (5 bases). Germline V gene lookup returns CDR1 SGHAT and CDR2 FQNNGV. The CDR3 spans 15 residues. V was shortened by 1 base and J by 8 bases, with 17 bases between the two germline ends. CDR3 residues: CASSLVGEHRGGYTF. CDR3 DNA: TGTGCCAGCAGCTTAGTGGGCGAACACCGGGGGGGCTACACCTTC.

This chain connects TRBV7-9 to TRBJ2-7; D may match TRBD1 or TRBD2 (5 bases each). The CDR3 runs 15 residues. Germline V CDR1 and CDR2: SEHNR, FQNEAQ (reference sequence). V was trimmed by 6 bases and J by 0 bases, leaving 15 bases between them. CDR3 sequence (DNA): TGTGCCAGCAGAGACAACCGGGGCCGCTCCTACGAGCAGTACTTC. It specifies CASRDNRGRSYEQYF.

The chain links TRBV6-1 to TRBJ1-2; possibly TRBD1 for D (5 bases). The V end was cut by 6 bases, the J end by 8 bases, with 22 bases between. Germline CDR1 reads MNHNS; CDR2 reads SASEGT. The CDR3 length is 15 residues. CDR3 DNA: TGTGCCAGCAGCCCTCACTCAAGGACTTGGGACGGCTACACCTTC. This sequence encodes CASSPHSRTWDGYTF.

CDR3 protein: CASSSLAGRSYNEQFF. The CDR3 DNA reads TGTGCCAGCAGCTCACTAGCGGGCCGCTCCTACAATGAGCAGTTCTTC. V gene TRBV7-9 combines with J gene TRBJ2-1; 9 positions agree with TRBD2. V lost 4 bases to trimming and J lost 0 bases; unmatched junction nucleotides: 4. CDR3 length: 16 amino acids. The germline V gene encodes CDR1 SEHNR and CDR2 FQNEAQ (reference sequence).

The genes are TRBV27 and TRBJ2-7; D tentatively fits TRBD1 or TRBD2 (5 bases each). CDR1 is MNHEY and CDR2 is SMNVEV in the germline V gene (reference sequence). V was shortened by 2 bases and J by 2 bases, with 16 bases between the two germline ends. The CDR3 has 16 amino acids. CDR3 loop: CASSLGRDGPTYEQYF. Here the CDR3 DNA reads TGTGCCAGCAGTTTAGGACGGGACGGCCCTACCTACGAGCAGTACTTC.

The chain is built from TRBV6-5 and TRBJ1-2, with D hard to call. CDR3 length: 15 amino acids. Germline lookup yields CDR1 MNHEY and CDR2 SVGAGI. V was cut by 3 bases and J by 0 bases, with 11 bases left in between. In DNA form, the CDR3 reads TGTGCCAGCAGTTATACCAGGTCGGCTAACTATGGCTACACCTTC. Translation gives CASSYTRSANYGYTF.

This sequence joins TRBV28 and TRBJ2-7; D gene unclear. Trimming took off 6 bases at V and 3 bases at J, with 15 bases between the two ends. Germline assignment: CDR1 MDHEN and CDR2 SYDVKM. The CDR3 has 14 amino acids. The chain's CDR3 is CASSRPGSDYEQYF. The CDR3 bases are TGTGCCAGCAGCCGGCCCGGGTCAGACTACGAGCAGTACTTC. The complete variable domain, with remaining parts taken from reference TRBV28 and TRBJ2-7, reads DVKVTQSSRYLVKRTGEKVFLECVQDMDHENMFWYRQDPGLGLRLIYFSYDVKMKEKGDIPEGYSVSREKKERFSLILESASTNQTSMYLCASSRPGSDYEQYFGPGTRLTVT.

In the case of this clone: Other nucleotide sequences from this sample produce the same CDR3. The chain joins TRBV27 to TRBJ2-3, with D perhaps matching TRBD2 (6 bases). CDR1 is MNHEY, CDR2 SMNVEV, per germline (reference sequence). V dropped 6 bases and J dropped 0 bases, with 13 bases sitting between them. There are 15 residues in the CDR3. The CDR3: CASSPGLASTDTQYF. The CDR3 nucleotides read TGTGCCAGCAGCCCCGGGCTAGCGAGCACAGATACGCAGTATTTT.

CDR3 sequence reads: CASSLRAEAQIRQRLVLV. Here the CDR3 DNA reads TGTGCCAGCAGCTTGAGGGCTGAGGCTCAGATACGCCAAAGATTGGTACTCGTC. V is TRBV5-6 and J is TRBJ2-7; D remains unclear. This CDR3 contains 18 residues. CDR1 and CDR2 (germline): SGHDT, YYEEEE.

This chain links TRBV5-1 with TRBJ2-2; 9 bases fit TRBD1. J was trimmed by 5 bases and V by 3 bases; bases with no gene match: 5. Germline V gene sequence: CDR1 SGHRS, CDR2 YFSETQ. This CDR3 is built from 15 residues. The CDR3 coding sequence is TGCGCCAGCAGCTCAGGACAGGGGAGAACCGGGGAGCTGTTTTTT. As protein: CASSSGQGRTGELFF. The full variable domain, with the rest looked up from reference TRBV5-1 and TRBJ2-2, is KAGVTQTPRYLIKTRGQQVTLSCSPISGHRSVSWYQQTPGQGLQFLFEYFSETQRNKGNFPGRFSGRQFSNSRSEMNVSTLELGDSALYLCASSSGQGRTGELFFGEGSRLTVL.

The gene calls are TRBV27 and TRBJ2-3; no clear D gene. This CDR3 contains 13 residues. The germline V gene has CDR1 MNHEY and CDR2 SMNVEV (reference sequence). V lost 8 bases and J lost 2, with 11 bases in between. CDR3 amino acids: CASRSPLTDTQYF. Here the CDR3 DNA reads TGTGCCAGCCGCTCGCCGCTCACAGATACGCAGTATTTT.